The source of this T cell receptor beta chain is a study of cytomegalovirus exposure and HLA in healthy donors. PCR was performed using 60 Vbeta and 13 Jbeta primers. Sequencing used immunoSEQ multiplex PCR; TCRdb keeps in-frame clones, though not all of them. The sample records 280,000 or so clones, approximately 90% being singletons. This CDR3 has 12 residues. With 4 bases removed from V and 9 bases from J, the gap between germline ends came to 12 bases. Germline V gene sequence: CDR1 SGHTA, CDR2 FQGTGA. The source is a woman aged 18-29 years in good health and CMV-seronegative. The V and J genes are TRBV7-3 and TRBJ1-2; D not certain. The sample was PBMCs. The DNA of the CDR3 is TGTGCCAGCAGCTCGGGGTTTGGGAGCTACACCTTC. Its protein is CASSSGFGSYTF.